The 2 T cell receptor beta chains in this list originate from one sample, sequenced in a study of cytomegalovirus exposure and HLA in healthy donors. The PCR made use of 60 Vbeta and 13 Jbeta primers. Sequencing used immunoSEQ multiplex PCR; TCRdb keeps in-frame clones, though not all of them. The sample yields approximately 93,000 clones, under 90% seen once. Sequencing was done on a sample of PBMCs. These receptors were collected from a man aged 50 to 60 in good health and CMV-seronegative.

The chain joins TRBV7-9 to TRBJ2-7, with D possibly being TRBD1 (5 bases). With 5 bases removed from V and 4 bases from J, the gap between germline ends came to 6 bases. Germline lookup yields CDR1 SEHNR and CDR2 FQNEAQ (reference sequence). This CDR3 is 11 amino acids long. CDR3 loop: CASSPGYEQYF. As DNA, the CDR3 is TGTGCCAGCAGCCCAGGGTACGAGCAGTACTTC.

This sequence joins TRBV7-9 and TRBJ1-5, with 9 nucleotides matching TRBD1. The V segment lost 4 bases and the J segment 3 bases; nucleotides outside the gene matches: 7. Germline CDR1 is SEHNR and CDR2 is FQNEAQ (reference sequence). CDR3 length: 16 residues. DNA of the CDR3: TGTGCCAGCAGCTCGGGACAGGGCCTGGCCAATCAGCCCCAGCATTTT. Translated, it gives CASSSGQGLANQPQHF.